This T cell receptor gamma chain was retrieved from a study of γδ T cells in repeated Plasmodium falciparum infection. Points from the study as a whole: Malian children's Vdelta2-negative repertoires appeared more expanded and less diverse than Australians'.

This clone has more than one count but fewer than ten. Antigen specificity is unknown. TCRdb lists the protein of a much larger clone for this DNA, which differs at residue 10, so this is likely a read error; the protein given here is translated from the DNA itself. Flow sorting of PBMC yielded separate Vgamma9/Vdelta2+ and Vdelta2-negative gammadelta T cell populations for bulk repertoire analysis. TCRdb applied CATT to the multiplex PCR reads for clone calling. The profile shows around 24,000 gamma-chain clones, about 3% of them singletons. This CDR3 contains 14 residues. The germline V gene has CDR1 EGSNGY and CDR2 YDSYNSKV.

The specimen sequenced was gamma-delta T cells from blood. The origin of this receptor is a pool of human donors (malaria-infected and uninfected, not separated). The chain uses TRGV2 and TRGJP1. TCRdb gives no J gene; it was assigned here by matching the DNA to germline. The CDR3 loop reads CATWDFTTGLFKIF. The DNA of the CDR3 is TGTGCCACCTGGGACTTTACCACTGGTTTGTTCAAGATATTT.